This TCR beta chain emerged from a study of PD-1 blockade in classical Hodgkin lymphoma. Study conclusions and caveats: There was a significant rise in CD4+ TCR diversity by C4D1, with no such rise for CD8+. Complete responders showed a baseline diversity that resembled the diversity of newly diagnosed patients.

As for time point: cycle 4 day 1 (C4D1), after around six weeks of nivolumab. Relapse was seen in all patients after autologous stem cell transplantation, and brentuximab vedotin exposure was variable. Best outcomes ranged across complete response, partial response and progressive disease. V was pared by 0 bases and J by 0 bases, with 6 bases between. CDR1 is LNHDA and CDR2 is SQIVND in the germline V gene (reference sequence). The CDR3 contains 15 residues. About this clone itself: Its antigen is unknown.

Assay used: immunoSEQ multiplex PCR; TCRdb lists only in-frame clones, some missing. The sample lists roughly 60,000 clones, about 90% occurring once. The source is a human donor with classical Hodgkin lymphoma. The chain links TRBV19 to TRBJ1-5; no clear D gene. This material consisted of peripheral blood mononuclear cells (PBMCs), taken before the fourth cycle of nivolumab. The CDR3 is CASSIDPTSNQPQHF. CDR3 DNA sequence: TGTGCCAGTAGTATAGATCCAACTAGCAATCAGCCCCAGCATTTT.